This T cell receptor (beta chain) was obtained from a study of cytomegalovirus exposure and HLA in healthy donors (dated by TCRdb to between 2016 and 2019). In the study overall: An earlier analysis of some 550 of the donors reported approximately 270 Gb of sequence data and some 120 million unique TCR beta sequences from roughly 180 million T cells. To predict cytomegalovirus infection status, the study combined high-throughput TCR immunosequencing, statistical association of individual TCRs with disease status, and machine learning. On average, roughly 250,000 unique TCR beta nucleotide sequences were sequenced per donor among roughly 430 genotyped donors of the cohort, with roughly 19% of those sequences being non-productive. The T cell repertoires of some 670 subjects were profiled by immunosequencing and related to cytomegalovirus serostatus. The later analysis used no new phenotypic data to find candidate immune exposures, relying instead on TCR beta sequences and their occurrence across donors. Donor age, sex, ethnicity and CMV serostatus were compiled alongside the repertoire data. In addition to the first cohort of several hundred subjects, a separate validation cohort of approximately 110 different subjects was used. Typing coverage differed by locus: A, B, C, DRB1 and DQB1 were typed in about 620-640 donors, DQA1 in about 510, DPA1 in some 600, and DPB1 in just under 490. Both class I and class II loci were covered by HLA typing, at four-digit resolution. Because of strong linkage in the cohort, 4 to 6 DR-DQ haplotypes were treated as single units for association and clustering. The study aimed to test whether cataloging public T cell receptors could reveal signatures of past pathogen exposure. All discovery cohort repertoires had been generated using a single sequencing platform. Of the roughly 400 genotyped donors, about 80% fell in the genetic ancestry cluster associated with self-reported Caucasian donors. In an earlier analysis of 587 of the donors, high-throughput TCR beta sequencing was used to judge whether each TCR beta V gene segment behaved as functional or pseudogenic. Genome-wide SNP genotypes for about three fifths of the roughly 700 donors were used in a later genetic analysis, which treated that subset as a discovery cohort. About 280 gigabases of sequencing data and approximately 85 million unique TCR sequences were included in an early release covering several hundred HLA-typed donors. In a later analysis, previously published TCR beta repertoires from 550 to 700 donors were re-analyzed and high-resolution HLA genotyping was added so that TCR occurrence patterns could be studied. Findings and caveats that apply to the study as a whole: Several of the top co-occurrence clusters appeared to be linked to parvovirus B19, influenza, CMV and Epstein-Barr virus, according to a later analysis. Specific HLA alleles were associated with roughly 16,000 TCR beta sequences at a false discovery rate of 0.05 in a later analysis. According to a later analysis, most CMV-associated TCR beta chains appeared to be HLA-restricted, and the HLA associations seemed to be driven largely by CMV exposure. Some IMGT-functional V segments, including TRBV6-2 and TRBV6-3, could not be distinguished by the 87-base-pair reads and were therefore excluded. This cohort had only TCR beta chains sequenced, and the lack of alpha or paired-chain data limited which features could be detected. The classifier was reported to diagnose cytomegalovirus status with high specificity and sensitivity in both the original cohort and the validation cohort. According to the authors, the approach could potentially be generalized to other disease states and immunological phenotypes. In a later analysis, TCR association rates were found to vary across HLA loci, with the most associated TCRs seen for DRB1 alleles and the fewest for HLA-C alleles. The presence/absence analyses assumed that sequencing depth was roughly uniform across donors, and that assumption may not be true. A further reported finding was that TCR beta sequences accurately predicted the HLA-A and HLA-B alleles for most subjects in the first cohort. A few of the identified cytomegalovirus-associated TCR beta chains were confirmed in vitro to be specific for cytomegalovirus antigens. An earlier analysis of 450 to 750 of the donors showed that most TCR beta V segments appeared in productive rearrangements either about 87% or about 30% of the time, which broadly matched IMGT annotations. The sequencing pipeline was judged likely to have produced a cluster of highly shared sequence variants as a technical artifact. V-gene and J-gene trimming of TCR beta chains was associated with a missense DCLRE1C variant in a later genetic analysis, and the association was replicated in an independent cohort. Assigning TCR associations to individual alleles was difficult when HLA alleles, especially DR and DQ, strongly co-occurred. In a later analysis, HLA-associated TCR beta chains were found to be more clonally expanded and to have lower generation probabilities than equally common non-associated chains. In the study, around 150 TCR beta chains were listed as associated with cytomegalovirus. The only immune exposure information available for the cohort was CMV serostatus. According to a later genetic analysis, donors in an Asian-associated ancestry cluster had fewer N-insertions in productive TCRs than the approximately 700-donor mean. Most TCR sequences were observed very rarely across donors, whereas some public TCRs were present in many individuals. HLA typing was unavailable for some donors at each locus, so association tests used only the typed subset. Because counts were too low, seventeen rarely observed V segments, including chromosome 9 orphons, were left out of the earlier analysis of a few hundred of the donors. Correlated functional status among segregating V segments might reflect linkage disequilibrium, but an unknown experimental factor could not be ruled out.

CDR1 and CDR2 (SEHNR, FQNEAQ) derive from the germline V gene (reference sequence). Including the terminal cysteine and phenylalanine, the CDR3 comprises 13 residues. Solely the CDR3 DNA is kept, with 39 bases framed from the first base. The V end loses 1 base and the J end loses 8 bases, and a stretch of 11 bases separates them. The cohort comprised 550 to 700 healthy bone marrow donors. All cohort members were sampled while nominally healthy, although unrecorded immune exposures were likely present. The donor was CMV seropositive and was included in the group of 250 to 300 seropositive cohort members. A peripheral blood sample was collected from each donor, and TCR beta sequencing was performed on peripheral blood mononuclear cells. Genomic DNA extraction from the blood cell samples was performed with the Qiagen DNeasy Blood Extraction Kit. About this clone itself: Its antigen is currently not known. Base qualities are not provided; no much larger clone lies one nucleotide away.

Library prep was done by the immunoSEQ multiplex PCR assay. The multiplex PCR relied on a mix of 60 forward primers for TCR Vbeta segments and 13 reverse primers for TCR Jbeta segments. A multiplex PCR assay on genomic DNA amplified the CDR3 region of rearranged TCR beta genes. The Illumina HiSeq System was used to sequence the amplified TCR beta libraries as 87-base-pair reads. In the source study's methods: In a later analysis, tens of millions of unique TCR beta chains were counted across the 650 to 750 repertoires, and roughly 11 million of these chains were shared by at least two donors. Raw reads were error-corrected and collapsed into unique sequences with a nearest-neighbor algorithm that merged closely related sequences to remove PCR and sequencing errors. V, D and J gene segments were assigned by aligning CDR3 sequences to IMGT reference sequences. For a sequence to be retained, at least a six-nucleotide match to both a V gene segment and a J gene segment was required. Rearrangements were called productive when the CDR3 lacked stop codons and stayed in frame with V and J; all others were non-productive. CDR3 was defined according to IMGT convention as the region running from the second conserved V-encoded cysteine to the conserved J-encoded phenylalanine. Sequences without an unambiguous match to a single V gene segment were excluded from the earlier analysis of a few hundred of the donors. In an earlier analysis of some 590 of the donors, V segments were called functional above 56.7% productive rearrangements and were called segregating when the between-donor standard deviation exceeded 5%. A statistical classification framework was built to diagnose cytomegalovirus status from the catalog of TCR beta chain sequences. A later analysis assigned V and J genes by comparing TCR nucleotide sequences with IMGT/GENE-DB human TR gene sequences. A later analysis assigned CDR3 sequences and most-parsimonious VDJ recombination scenarios with the TCRdist pipeline. In a later analysis, each TCR beta chain was defined by its CDR3 amino acid sequence together with its V-gene family, and reads without a unique V-gene family were excluded. A later analysis removed several hundred highly shared, low-generation-probability nucleotide sequences to deal with suspected cross-contamination and a sequencing artifact. A later analysis calculated a clonal expansion index for each public chain from normalized within-repertoire ranks of inferred template counts. In a later analysis, generation probabilities were computed with a VDJ recombination model fitted to out-of-frame rearrangements, and the resulting probabilities were checked against IGoR. Hypergeometric tests were used in a later analysis to score TCR-TCR, TCR-HLA and TCR-CMV co-occurrence, with a repertoire-size bias correction applied to the TCR pairs. In a later analysis, false discovery rates were estimated by permuting HLA or CMV assignments 20 times. In a later analysis, co-occurring TCRs were grouped using DBSCAN, with TCRdist sequence similarity added in when clustering inside HLA-allele-positive subsets. Repertoires with fewer than 30,000 or more than 120,000 public chains, plus five repertoires with anomalous nucleotide sharing, were excluded from co-occurrence clustering. In its TCRdb copy, this immuneACCESS table keeps in-frame sequences only and misses some clones. Where compared with another copy, unresolved V genes explain less than half of these, and the others have no known cause. V and J calls plus clone size are reproduced from that table; the DNA served to infer D and trimming. In all, the sample holds some 150,000 clones, and around 84% of those were seen once. Roughly 5.5% of the sample is held by the ten biggest clonotypes.

This receptor chain uses TRBV7-9 and TRBJ1-2; TRBD1 is possibly the D segment (5 matching bases). The source of this sequence is a woman aged 40 to 50 in good health and CMV-seropositive. The sequenced material came from PBMCs. The CDR3 here reads CASSLVGGDGYTF. The sequenced DNA is TGTGCCAGCAGCTTAGTGGGCGGGGACGGCTACACCTTC.